This note documents a single TCR beta chain sequence. Measured with immunoSEQ multiplex PCR; TCRdb has only the in-frame clones, and not every one. The sample lists around 68,000 clones, 80% to 90% seen once, with roughly 8.2% in the top ten. This specimen comes from a study of blood T cell repertoires in COVID-19. The germline V gene encodes CDR1 SEHNR and CDR2 FQNEAQ (reference sequence). The CDR3 has 13 residues. The V and J ends lost 8 bases and 1 base respectively, with 11 bases between them. The rearrangement joins TRBV7-9 to TRBJ1-1, with D unresolved. Sequencing was carried out using peripheral blood. The sequence came from a man aged 45-60 years with active COVID-19. The CDR3 nucleotides read TGTGCCAGCCTTCCCGGGTGGAACACTGAAGCTTTCTTT. Protein sequence: CASLPGWNTEAFF.